This T cell receptor beta chain was observed in a study of T cells in Graves' hyperthyroidism and ophthalmopathy. On this clonotype itself: Its antigen is still unknown.

Study results and limitations: Among clonotypes expanded in thyroid above 0.001, most were also found in blood.

Hyperthyroidism was newly diagnosed in patients aged 18 to 65 (duration under 2 months). TCR beta CDR3 sequences were amplified from RNA transcripts. TCR CDR3 underwent first-round RT-PCR with the HTBI primer set. TCRdb processed the multiplex PCR reads anew with MiXCR; each CDR3 protein has one entry. The table lists some 600,000 distinct CDR3 sequences, 35% to 55% of them singletons, with about 7.9% in the top ten. In germline, CDR1 is SGDLS, CDR2 YYNGEE. The V gene lost 0 bases and the J gene lost 1 base, with 13 bases spanning the gap. This CDR3 has 16 amino acids. The chain is built from TRBV9 and TRBJ1-1; D is unresolved. What was sequenced was peripheral blood or thyroid tissue (not recorded which). The source of this sequence is a woman under 30 with Graves' hyperthyroidism. The CDR3 DNA sequence: TGTGCCAGCAGCGTAGGCCAGGCGATAGGGAACACTGAAGCTTTCTTT. It specifies CASSVGQAIGNTEAFF.